This TCR beta chain was sequenced for a study of beta chain features in type 1 diabetes. The isolated RNA, all of it, was reverse transcribed, so expressed TCRB transcripts were what got sequenced. Method: immunoSEQ multiplex PCR; TCRdb's copy keeps in-frame clones and lacks some. The table records approximately 600,000 clones, around an eighth of them present only once. Study-level results: Insertions at VDJ junctions were less frequent in type 1 diabetes patients. These patients also deleted more nucleotides at the same junctions. Moderate but significant shortening of TCRB CDR3s was recorded in all four CD4+ subsets from Type 1 diabetes patients.

This clone has just a few counts. Its antigen is currently unknown. The CDR3 contains 16 residues. The sequence derives from a man younger than 40 with type 1 diabetes. The V call is TRBV21-1, the J call TRBJ2-7; the table's D call, TRBD2, has no DNA check behind it. TRBV21-1 is a pseudogene. The material sequenced was naive CD4+ T cells from blood. The CDR3 region has the DNA TGTGCCAGCAGCGCCTGGACCCTTAAGGGAGGCTACGAGCAGTACTTC. It specifies CASSAWTLKGGYEQYF.